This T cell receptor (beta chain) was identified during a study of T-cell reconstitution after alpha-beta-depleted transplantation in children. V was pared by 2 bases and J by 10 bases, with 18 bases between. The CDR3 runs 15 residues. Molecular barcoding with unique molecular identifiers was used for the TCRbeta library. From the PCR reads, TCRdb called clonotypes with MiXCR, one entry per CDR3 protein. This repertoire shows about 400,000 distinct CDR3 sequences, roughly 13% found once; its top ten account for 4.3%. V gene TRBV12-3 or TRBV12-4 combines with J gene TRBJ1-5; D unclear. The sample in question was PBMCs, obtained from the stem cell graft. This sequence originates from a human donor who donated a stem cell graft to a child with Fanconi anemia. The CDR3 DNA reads TGTGCCAGCAGTTTATCCGGTCCTGCTGCGGCACCCCAGCATTTT. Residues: CASSLSGPAAAPQHF.